The 28 T cell receptor beta chains presented below share a single source sample, sequenced in a study of blood T cell repertoires in COVID-19. Generated by immunoSEQ multiplex PCR, the TCRdb table keeps only in-frame clones and is missing some. The repertoire holds 200,000 to 300,000 clones, with around nine tenths as singletons. Sequenced material: PBMCs or T cells enriched from blood (not recorded which). These receptors were collected from a woman aged 25 to 39 who had recovered from COVID-19.

This clone was seen a single time. J is TRBJ1-5 and V is TRBV4-1, with D possibly matching TRBD1 (5 bases). The CDR3 totals 17 residues. In germline, CDR1 is MGHRA, CDR2 YSYEKL. The germline V and J ends were trimmed by 0 bases and 11 bases, with 23 bases remaining between them. The CDR3 coding sequence is TGCGCCAGCAGCCAAGAATACCGGGGAGGGGCCAGGTCGGCCCAGCATTTT. It codes for CASSQEYRGGARSAQHF.

This clone is a singleton in its sample. The chain is built from TRBV5-8 and TRBJ2-1, with 9 bases identical to TRBD1. V lost 4 bases and J lost 1; bases outside the gene matches: 3. The CDR3 loop spans 15 amino acids. Germline lookup yields CDR1 SGHTS and CDR2 YDEGEE. CDR3 residues: CASSKGTGSYNEQFF. The CDR3 DNA follows: TGTGCCAGCAGCAAGGGGACAGGGTCCTACAATGAGCAGTTCTTC.

This clone was seen a few times. This chain uses TRBV28 with TRBJ1-1, with 7 positions matching TRBD1. Germline V gene data show CDR1 as MDHEN and CDR2 as SYDVKM. After removal of 5 bases from V and 4 bases from J, the junction contained 10 bases not matched to a gene. This CDR3 region has 15 residues. For the CDR3, the DNA is TGTGCCAGCAGTATCCATTACAGGGGTTTCACTGAAGCTTTCTTT. Translated, it gives CASSIHYRGFTEAFF.

In nucleotides, the CDR3 is TGCGCCAGCAGCCAAGTGGAGGGGGCCTCTGAAGCTTTCTTT. Translation: CASSQVEGASEAFF. V is TRBV4-1 and J is TRBJ1-1; 7 bases match TRBD1. Germline trimming cut 1 base from V and 6 bases from J; bases unmatched to any gene: 5. CDR1 is MGHRA and CDR2 is YSYEKL in the germline V gene. The CDR3 runs 14 residues.

As regards this clone: Within the sample, other DNA sequences also encode this same CDR3. The chain uses TRBV28 and TRBJ1-5, with a possible D match to TRBD1 (5 bases). V shed 5 bases and J shed 0 bases, with 11 bases lying between them. This CDR3 is built from 15 residues. The V gene's germline CDR1 is MDHEN and CDR2 SYDVKM. In DNA, the CDR3 is TGTGCCAGCAGTACCGGAGGGGATAGCAATCAGCCCCAGCATTTT. It translates to CASSTGGDSNQPQHF.

This chain joins TRBV28 and TRBJ1-2; D perhaps matches TRBD1 (5 bases). This CDR3 spans 18 amino acids. Germline V gives CDR1 MDHEN, CDR2 SYDVKM. V lost 6 bases and J 8 bases, leaving 31 bases between the germline ends. CDR3 region: CASRGPQTGVARGEGYTF. The CDR3 DNA reads as TGTGCCAGCAGGGGACCGCAAACGGGGGTCGCCCGAGGGGAGGGCTACACCTTC.

The chain links TRBV19 to TRBJ2-1, with 7 bases identical to TRBD2. Trimming removed 3 bases from V and 9 bases from J; junction bases left unmatched: 8. In germline, CDR1 is LNHDA, CDR2 SQIVND (reference sequence). The CDR3 covers 14 residues. Here the CDR3 DNA reads TGTGCCAGTAGTATGGGGGGGTGGAGCGGTGAGCAGTTCTTC. Amino acids: CASSMGGWSGEQFF.

The V gene is TRBV29-1, the J gene TRBJ1-3; no definite D call. Germline V CDR1 and CDR2: SQVTM, ANQGSEA. This CDR3 is 14 amino acids long. V was cut by 3 bases and J by 0 bases, with 9 bases left in between. The CDR3 sequence: CSVDEVNSGNTIYF. CDR3 DNA sequence: TGCAGCGTTGATGAGGTAAACTCTGGAAACACCATATATTTT.

As DNA, the CDR3 is TGTGCCAGTGGTGTATCGACAGCTTCTAACTATGGCTACACCTTC. Protein sequence: CASGVSTASNYGYTF. This chain uses TRBV19 with TRBJ1-2, with D possibly being TRBD1 (5 bases). CDR1 and CDR2 from the germline V gene are LNHDA and SQIVND (reference sequence). V shed 8 bases and J shed 0 bases, with 16 bases lying between them. This CDR3 has 15 residues. The whole variable domain, remainder taken from reference TRBV19 and TRBJ1-2, is DGGITQSPKYLFRKEGQNVTLSCEQNLNHDAMYWYRQDPGQGLRLIYYSQIVNDFQKGDIAEGYSVSREKKESFPLTVTSAQKNPTAFYLCASGVSTASNYGYTFGSGTRLTVV.

There are a few counts of this clone. The chain links TRBV2 to TRBJ1-6; TRBD1 matches at 7 bases. Germline V gene lookup returns CDR1 SNHLY and CDR2 FYNNEI. J was trimmed by 6 bases and V by 8 bases; bases with no gene match: 10. The CDR3 has 15 residues. The CDR3, as DNA: TGTGCCAGCGCGCGACAGGGCGCGAGTAATTCACCCCTCCACTTT. It yields the protein CASARQGASNSPLHF.

The chain has TRBV7-9 and TRBJ1-2, with 8 bases fitting TRBD1. CDR1 SEHNR and CDR2 FQNEAQ come from the germline V gene (reference sequence). V trimming: 5 bases; J trimming: 12 bases; junction bases outside the gene matches: 5. The length of the CDR3 is 11 residues. The CDR3: CASSQDRVDTF. DNA of the CDR3: TGTGCCAGCAGCCAGGACAGGGTCGACACCTTC.

J is TRBJ2-3 and V is TRBV29-1; D might be TRBD1 (5 bases). The CDR3 covers 13 residues. Trimming pared 6 bases from V and 1 base from J, leaving 11 bases between. The germline V gene has CDR1 SQVTM and CDR2 ANQGSEA. The CDR3 protein is CSVGTGGTDTQYF. In DNA form, the CDR3 reads TGCAGCGTAGGTACAGGAGGCACAGATACGCAGTATTTT.

The gene calls are TRBV12-3 or TRBV12-4 and TRBJ2-3; no clear D gene. The CDR3 has 13 amino acids. V lost 3 bases and J lost 2, with 6 bases in between. As DNA, the CDR3 is TGTGCCAGCAGTTTCGACTTCACAGATACGCAGTATTTT. This translates into CASSFDFTDTQYF.

V usage is TRBV12-3 or TRBV12-4 and J usage is TRBJ1-1; unclear D gene. V was trimmed by 5 bases and J by 8 bases, leaving 15 bases between them. The CDR3 runs to 13 residues. In DNA, the CDR3 is TGTGCCAGCAGTGAGAACAGCAGGTGGGAAGCTTTCTTT. Protein sequence: CASSENSRWEAFF.

A single count supports this clone. The chain employs TRBV7-9 and TRBJ1-4; D call uncertain. CDR1 SEHNR and CDR2 FQNEAQ come from the germline V gene (reference sequence). CDR3 length: 13 residues. The ends were cut back, 1 base at V and 5 bases at J, with 5 bases in the middle. The CDR3 loop reads CASSLDSNEKLFF. For the CDR3, the DNA is TGTGCCAGCAGCTTAGACAGCAATGAAAAACTGTTTTTT. Together with reference TRBV7-9 and TRBJ1-4, the CDR3 gives the full variable domain: DTGVSQNPRHKITKRGQNVTFRCDPISEHNRLYWYRQTLGQGPEFLTYFQNEAQLEKSRLLSDRFSAERPKGSFSTLEIQRTEQGDSAMYLCASSLDSNEKLFFGSGTQLSVL.

The gene calls are TRBV7-2 and TRBJ1-5, with D uncertain. Germline lookup yields CDR1 SGHTA and CDR2 FQGNSA. CDR3 size: 14 residues. The V and J ends lost 5 bases and 4 bases respectively, with 12 bases between them. Written as DNA, the CDR3 is TGTGCCAGCAGCCACCCCAGGTTAAATCAGCCCCAGCATTTT. This gives the protein CASSHPRLNQPQHF.

This chain connects TRBV2 to TRBJ1-4; D not certain. The length of the CDR3 is 15 residues. With 4 bases removed from V and 0 bases from J, the gap between germline ends came to 9 bases. CDR1 is SNHLY, CDR2 FYNNEI, per germline. CDR3 sequence: CASSVLVATNEKLFF. Here the CDR3 DNA reads TGTGCCAGCAGTGTTCTAGTTGCAACTAATGAAAAACTGTTTTTT.

The chain employs TRBV4-1 and TRBJ2-7; 12 bases align to TRBD2. The CDR3 is made up of 15 amino acids. The germline V gene encodes CDR1 MGHRA and CDR2 YSYEKL. Trimming took 3 bases from V and 5 from J; bases not matched to a gene: 5. CDR3 in amino acids: CASSQASGRAHEQYF. For the CDR3, the DNA is TGCGCCAGCAGCCAGGCTAGCGGGAGGGCCCACGAGCAGTACTTC.

The V call is TRBV15, the J call TRBJ2-2, with D maybe TRBD1 (6 bases). The CDR3 is 15 residues long. CDR1 is LNHNV and CDR2 is YYDKDF in the germline V gene (reference sequence). V was clipped by 1 base and J by 5 bases, with 11 bases between them. CDR3 in amino acids: CATSRGSQGTGELFF. For the CDR3, the DNA is TGTGCCACCAGCAGAGGAAGTCAGGGGACCGGGGAGCTGTTTTTT.

This clone was detected once. This chain links TRBV19 with TRBJ2-1; no reliable D call. This CDR3 has 12 residues. Germline V gene lookup returns CDR1 LNHDA and CDR2 SQIVND (reference sequence). V lost 5 bases, J lost 5 bases, and 7 bases lay in between. DNA of the CDR3: TGTGCCAGTAGTTCTAGGAACAATGAGCAGTTCTTC. This sequence encodes CASSSRNNEQFF.

The chain combines TRBV6-5 with TRBJ1-1, with TRBD1 identical over 7 bases. The CDR3 runs 14 residues. The germline gives CDR1 MNHEY, CDR2 SVGAGI. V shed 7 bases and J 3 bases; nucleotides not matched to a gene: 8. In DNA, the CDR3 is TGTGCCAGCACGTTGAAAGGGGGCTACACTGAAGCTTTCTTT. This translates into CASTLKGGYTEAFF.

This chain links TRBV7-2 with TRBJ2-2, with TRBD2 matching over 13 bases. The length of the CDR3 is 17 residues. V was pared by 4 bases and J by 5 bases, with 7 bases of the junction left unmatched. Germline V gene data show CDR1 as SGHTA and CDR2 as FQGNSA. CDR3 sequence reads: CASSSGLAGDGTGELFF. The CDR3 bases are TGTGCCAGCAGCTCAGGACTAGCGGGAGATGGAACCGGGGAGCTGTTTTTT.

This clone turned up a few times. The V gene is TRBV5-1, the J gene TRBJ1-4; D is ambiguous. CDR3 length: 15 residues. V was clipped by 2 bases and J by 7 bases, with 15 bases between them. Germline CDR1 and CDR2: SGHRS and YFSETQ. The CDR3 DNA reads as TGCGCCAGCAGCTTAAGCGGGCAGCCTGGTGAAAAACTGTTTTTT. This gives the protein CASSLSGQPGEKLFF.

This clone was detected only a few times. The CDR3 loop reads CATSRGLSSGNTIYF. The CDR3 DNA follows: TGTGCCACCAGCAGAGGACTCAGCTCTGGAAACACCATATATTTT. The chain uses TRBV15 and TRBJ1-3; D gene ambiguous. V lost 1 base, J lost 0 bases, and 7 bases lay in between. CDR1 is LNHNV and CDR2 is YYDKDF in the germline V gene (reference sequence). This CDR3 comprises 15 residues.

V usage is TRBV28 and J usage is TRBJ2-1, with 7 bases identical to TRBD2. Germline V gene lookup returns CDR1 MDHEN and CDR2 SYDVKM. This CDR3 spans 14 amino acids. V shed 3 bases, J shed 5 bases, and the junction held 4 bases outside the gene matches. The DNA of the CDR3 is TGTGCCAGCAGTTTGGGGGAGGGCCACAATGAGCAGTTCTTC. Amino acid sequence: CASSLGEGHNEQFF.

The chain carries TRBV27 and TRBJ2-1, with D perhaps matching TRBD1 (5 bases). Looked up from germline, CDR1 is MNHEY and CDR2 is SMNVEV (reference sequence). The CDR3 spans 12 residues. The V end was cut by 1 base, the J end by 10 bases, with 8 bases between. The CDR3 DNA reads TGTGCCAGCAGTTTATTGGGGCGGGAGCAGTTCTTC. Its translation: CASSLLGREQFF.

The chain links TRBV4-1 to TRBJ1-5, with D unclear. Germline V gene data show CDR1 as MGHRA and CDR2 as YSYEKL. The CDR3 has 15 residues. V dropped 4 bases and J dropped 5 bases, with 15 bases sitting between them. CDR3 nucleotide sequence: TGCGCCAGCAGCCTTTCCCCGCTTATAGATCAGCCCCAGCATTTT. Translated: CASSLSPLIDQPQHF.

V and J are TRBV5-4 and TRBJ2-1, with D possibly matching TRBD2 (7 bases). Germline assignment: CDR1 SGHNT and CDR2 YYREEE (reference sequence). This CDR3 has 16 residues. Trimming shortened V by 4 bases and J by 4 bases, and 18 bases separated the two germline ends. In DNA, the CDR3 is TGTGCCAGCAGCGGCCGGGGAGGGGGGTTTTACAATGAGCAGTTCTTC. This translates into CASSGRGGGFYNEQFF.